These T cell receptor beta chains were read from a single sample in a study of T cells in Graves' hyperthyroidism and ophthalmopathy. TCRdb re-called the multiplex PCR reads with MiXCR, one entry per CDR3 protein. The sample holds roughly 99,000 distinct CDR3 sequences, about 16% seen once. The sequencing sample was made of blood. Source of these receptors: a woman aged 45-59 years with Graves' hyperthyroidism. The conserved cysteine and the conserved F or W are not part of the CDR3 here. A D gene is named only where the DNA matches it firmly.

cdr3_aa d_call j_call v_call
ASLRTHSTDTQY NA TRBJ2-3 TRBV12-3/TRBV12-4
ASSPNRGRSTDTQY TRBD1 TRBJ2-3 TRBV28
AYGPHIAAKGNEQF NA TRBJ2-1 TRBV10-3
ASSLSGGLQPQH NA TRBJ1-5 TRBV28
ASSPIIAGGHEQY TRBD2 TRBJ2-7 TRBV28
ASSDRSGTSGYEQY TRBD2 TRBJ2-7 TRBV6-1
AVQEMNTEAF NA TRBJ1-1 TRBV6-2/TRBV6-3
ASSTLGRASTDTQY TRBD2 TRBJ2-3 TRBV5-1
SARATGTSGSVPGELF TRBD2 TRBJ2-2 TRBV20-1
ASSDGAAYNEQF NA TRBJ2-1 TRBV6-1
ASSLYSVTDTQY NA TRBJ2-3 TRBV12-3/TRBV12-4
SVSRDSDYNEQF TRBD1 TRBJ2-1 TRBV29-1
ASSFLAGVMNEQF TRBD2 TRBJ2-1 TRBV11-1
ASSYTGGRYTEAF TRBD1 TRBJ1-1 TRBV2
ATTSEYEQY TRBD2 TRBJ2-7 TRBV10-3
ASSLLPQTDTQY NA TRBJ2-3 TRBV5-1
ASSLPSGISGELF TRBD2 TRBJ2-2 TRBV7-2
SARDGLAVDNEQF TRBD2 TRBJ2-1 TRBV20-1
ASSADEVTQY NA TRBJ2-3 TRBV19
ASSLEPEHTQY NA TRBJ2-3 TRBV7-3
ASSLLARGGEQY NA TRBJ2-7 TRBV28
SARDQTGDQVYEQY TRBD1 TRBJ2-7 TRBV20-1
ASSLAGPSSGNTIY NA TRBJ1-3 TRBV5-1
ASSLAISGDGTETQY TRBD2 TRBJ2-5 TRBV7-6
ASLIGTSNTEAF NA TRBJ1-1 TRBV28